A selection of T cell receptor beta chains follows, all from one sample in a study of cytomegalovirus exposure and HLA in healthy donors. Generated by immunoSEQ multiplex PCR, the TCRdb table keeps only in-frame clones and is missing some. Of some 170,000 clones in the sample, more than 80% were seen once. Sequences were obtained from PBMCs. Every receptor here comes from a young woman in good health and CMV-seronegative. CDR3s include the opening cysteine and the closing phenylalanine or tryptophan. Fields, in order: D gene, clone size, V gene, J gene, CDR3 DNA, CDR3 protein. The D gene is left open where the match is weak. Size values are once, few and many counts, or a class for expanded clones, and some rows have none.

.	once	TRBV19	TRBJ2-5	TGTGCCAGTAGTATAGTAGGGAGTAGCCAAGAGACCCAGTACTTC	CASSIVGSSQETQYF
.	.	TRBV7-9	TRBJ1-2	TGTGCCAGCAGCTTATTAGGAGGACAGAAGGGCTACACCTTC	CASSLLGGQKGYTF
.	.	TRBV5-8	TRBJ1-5	TGTGCCAGCAGCTGGGATGACAGAGACAATCAGCCCCAGCATTTT	CASSWDDRDNQPQHF
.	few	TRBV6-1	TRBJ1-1	TGTGCCAGCAGGCCCGGGCAGGCAGGGGACACTGAAGCTTTCTTT	CASRPGQAGDTEAFF
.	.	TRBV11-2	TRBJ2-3	TGTGCCAGCAGCTTAGGTCACAGACCTAGCACAGATACGCAGTATTTT	CASSLGHRPSTDTQYF
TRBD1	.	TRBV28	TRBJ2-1	TGTGCCAGCAGTTTTGGGGACAGAGGGAATGAGCAGTTCTTC	CASSFGDRGNEQFF
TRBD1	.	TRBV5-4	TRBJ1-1	TGTGCCAGCAGCCGGGACAGGGACACTGAAGCTTTCTTT	CASSRDRDTEAFF
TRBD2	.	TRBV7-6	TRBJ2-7	TGTGCCAGCACCTCAGGACTAGCGGGAGGTTACGAGCAGTACTTC	CASTSGLAGGYEQYF
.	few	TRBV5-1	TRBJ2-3	TGCGCCAGCACTTCCGGTGGGGGCCCAGATACGCAGTATTTT	CASTSGGGPDTQYF
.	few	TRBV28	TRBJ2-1	TGTGCCAGCAGTGTCGCCTACAATGAGCAGTTCTTC	CASSVAYNEQFF
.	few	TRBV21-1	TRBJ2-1	TGTGCCAGCAGCAAAGAGGGGCGGGGGGACGTGAGTTACAATGAGCAGTTCTTC	CASSKEGRGDVSYNEQFF
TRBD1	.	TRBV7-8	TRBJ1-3	TGTGCCAGCAGCCCGGGACAGAGCTCTGGAAACACCATATATTTT	CASSPGQSSGNTIYF
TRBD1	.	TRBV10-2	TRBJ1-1	TGCGCCAGCAGGCCGGGACAGTTGAACACTGAAGCTTTCTTT	CASRPGQLNTEAFF
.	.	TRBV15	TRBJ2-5	TGTGCCACCAGCAGACCTCAGGCCCTTACTAGCAACCAAGAGACCCAGTACTTC	CATSRPQALTSNQETQYF
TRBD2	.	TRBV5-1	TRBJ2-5	TGCGCCAGCAGCCGGACTCTAGCGGGGCCAACGGGGGAGCAGTACTTC	CASSRTLAGPTGEQYF
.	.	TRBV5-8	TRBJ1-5	TGTGCCAGCAAAACCCAGGGGAGGGGCAATCAGCCCCAGCATTTT	CASKTQGRGNQPQHF
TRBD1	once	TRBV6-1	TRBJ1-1	TGTGCCAGCGTGGAGGACAGGGGGAACACTGAAGCTTTCTTT	CASVEDRGNTEAFF
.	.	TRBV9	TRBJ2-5	TGTGCCAGCAGCGTAGGCCTAGAGGGGACCCAGTACTTC	CASSVGLEGTQYF
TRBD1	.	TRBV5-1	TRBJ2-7	TGCGCCAGCAGCTTACGGACAGGGGGCTCCTACGAGCAGTACTTC	CASSLRTGGSYEQYF
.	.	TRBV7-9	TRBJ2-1	TGTGCCAGCAGCGCTAAGAGGGACATGAGCTCCTACAATGAGCAGTTCTTC	CASSAKRDMSSYNEQFF